A selection of T cell receptor beta chains follows, all from one sample in a study of blood T cells in healthy people across ages. Via MiXCR, TCRdb re-called the 5' RACE reads, giving one row per CDR3 protein. The table shows 780,000 or so distinct CDR3 sequences, with approximately 60% occurring only once. The specimen was blood. These receptors were taken from a middle-aged man in good health. CDR3s include the opening cysteine and the closing phenylalanine or tryptophan. D genes are given only for firm matches. A row's size may be missing; if present it is once, few, many or a size class.

j_call,d_call,v_call,clone_size,cdr3_aa,cdr3_nt
TRBJ1-2,.,TRBV30,few,CAWIGPGSYGYTF,TGTGCCTGGATCGGTCCCGGCAGCTATGGCTACACCTTC
TRBJ2-7,.,TRBV4-2,.,CASSQDGWNEQYF,TGTGCCAGCAGCCAAGATGGGTGGAATGAGCAGTACTTC
TRBJ2-3,.,TRBV28,.,CASSFGYDTQYF,TGTGCCAGCAGTTTCGGCTACGATACGCAGTATTTT
TRBJ1-1,TRBD1,TRBV28,.,CASSPGGYTEAFF,TGTGCCAGCAGTCCAGGGGGGTACACTGAAGCTTTCTTT
TRBJ2-3,.,TRBV28,.,CASSRPGLLRGDTQYF,TGTGCCAGCAGTCGCCCGGGCCTCCTAAGGGGAGATACGCAGTATTTT
TRBJ2-1,.,TRBV21-1,.,CASRNSLYPKRAPYNEQFF,TGTGCCAGCAGAAATTCTCTCTACCCTAAGAGGGCCCCCTACAATGAGCAGTTCTTC
TRBJ2-5,.,TRBV20-1,.,CSASIIKALGTQYF,TGCAGTGCTAGCATTATTAAGGCCCTGGGGACCCAGTACTTC
TRBJ1-6,TRBD1,TRBV20-1,.,CSARRGQHNSPLHF,TGCAGTGCCCGTAGGGGGCAGCATAATTCACCCCTCCACTTT
TRBJ2-5,TRBD2,TRBV29-1,few,CSVDPAGIQETQYF,TGCAGCGTTGACCCAGCGGGGATCCAAGAGACCCAGTACTTC
TRBJ2-7,.,TRBV10-3,few,CAIGLTGDRDEQYF,TGTGCCATCGGATTGACCGGGGATCGGGACGAGCAGTACTTC
TRBJ2-3,.,TRBV6-4,.,CASRDPLLPSTDTQYF,TGTGCCAGCAGGGATCCTTTATTACCCAGCACAGATACGCAGTATTTT
TRBJ2-2,.,TRBV29-1,.,CSVGQGSTGELFF,TGCAGCGTGGGGCAGGGCTCGACCGGGGAGCTGTTTTTT
TRBJ2-3,TRBD1,TRBV15,.,CATSIGQAASTDTQYF,TGTGCCACCAGCATAGGACAGGCTGCTAGCACAGATACGCAGTATTTT